The 20 T cell receptor beta chains presented below share a single source sample, sequenced in a study of T cells in Graves' hyperthyroidism and ophthalmopathy. Regions amplified from RNA transcripts were the TCR beta CDR3 regions. HTBI primers drove first-round RT-PCR of the TCR CDR3. Using its own MiXCR run on the multiplex PCR reads, TCRdb lists one record per CDR3 protein. This sample carries under 350,000 distinct CDR3 sequences, 15% to 20% of them seen once, and the ten largest clones take approximately 49%. Sequencing used blood. The origin of the receptors is a woman aged 45-59 years with Graves' hyperthyroidism.

The genes are TRBV29-1 and TRBJ2-3; D gene unclear. The CDR3 is made up of 13 amino acids. Germline V lookup: CDR1 SQVTM, CDR2 ANQGSEA. V was trimmed by 3 bases and J by 0 bases, leaving 7 bases between them. Here the CDR3 reads CSVDYRSTDTQYF. CDR3 sequence (DNA): TGCAGCGTTGACTACAGAAGCACAGATACGCAGTATTTT.

In its sample, this clonotype was seen many times. As DNA, the CDR3 is TGTGCCAGCAGTTCTAGGACAGCTAACTATGGCTACACCTTC. Its translation: CASSSRTANYGYTF. The chain employs TRBV28 and TRBJ1-2; TRBD1 might be the D (6 bases). CDR3 size: 14 residues. V was pared by 4 bases and J by 0 bases, with 9 bases between. CDR1 and CDR2 (germline): MDHEN, SYDVKM.

This clonotype was observed a few times. The CDR3 bases are TGCGCCAGCAGCCAGAGGGGAGCCGGCATGAACACTGAAGCTTTCTTT. Translated: CASSQRGAGMNTEAFF. This rearrangement joins TRBV4-1 to TRBJ1-1; TRBD1 is a possible D gene (5 bases). CDR3 length equals 16 residues. V was trimmed by 3 bases and J by 0 bases, leaving 14 bases between them. CDR1 MGHRA and CDR2 YSYEKL come from the germline V gene.

This clonotype was detected many times. The chain has TRBV3-1 and TRBJ2-1; 12 positions match TRBD2. CDR1 is LGHDT and CDR2 is YNNKEL in the germline V gene (reference sequence). The CDR3 covers 14 residues. The ends lost 5 bases at V and 6 bases at J; junction bases unmatched: 2. The CDR3 here is CASSETSGSNEQFF. For the CDR3, the DNA is TGTGCCAGCAGCGAGACTAGCGGGAGCAATGAGCAGTTCTTC.

This clonotype was detected ten times or more. V gene TRBV18 combines with J gene TRBJ2-7, with TRBD2 matching 7 bases. The trim removed 2 bases at V and 6 bases at J, leaving 4 bases unmatched. Germline assignment: CDR1 KGHSH and CDR2 LQKENI. CDR3 size: 13 residues. The CDR3: CASSPMGGVEQYF. DNA of the CDR3: TGTGCCAGCTCACCAATGGGAGGGGTCGAGCAGTACTTC.

In its sample, this clonotype was seen a few times. The rearrangement links TRBV3-1 to TRBJ1-2; TRBD1 matches 12 bases. This CDR3 is built from 14 residues. Germline CDR1 LGHDT, CDR2 YNNKEL (reference sequence). Trimming at V came to 4 bases and at J to 8 bases, leaving 5 bases not matched to a gene. The CDR3 nucleotides read TGTGCCAGCAGCCGGGGACAGGGGGCTCGGGGCTACACCTTC. Its translation: CASSRGQGARGYTF.

The chain links TRBV20-1 to TRBJ1-1, with a weak D call TRBD1 (5 bases). The length of the CDR3 is 13 residues. V was shortened by 7 bases and J by 1 base, with 13 bases between the two germline ends. The germline gives CDR1 DFQATT, CDR2 SNEGSKA (reference sequence). The CDR3 loop is CSGRQLGNTEAFF. As DNA, the CDR3 is TGCAGTGGCCGACAGCTCGGGAACACTGAAGCTTTCTTT.

This clonotype showed up many times. CDR3 in DNA: TGTGCCAGCAGGAATACCGGTCCGACTAGCGGGAGAGGCTGGCAAGACATTCAGTACTTC. It codes for CASRNTGPTSGRGWQDIQYF. J is TRBJ2-4 and V is TRBV28; 12 bases align to TRBD2. The CDR3 runs 20 residues. CDR1 and CDR2 (germline): MDHEN, SYDVKM. V dropped 6 bases and J dropped 8; count of bases not matched to a gene: 23.

This clonotype was detected ten times or more. The chain has TRBV28 and TRBJ2-7, with 9 bases that match TRBD1. This CDR3 contains 13 residues. Germline-derived CDR1 and CDR2 are MDHEN and SYDVKM. The V segment lost 6 bases and the J segment 3 bases; nucleotides outside the gene matches: 3. In DNA form, the CDR3 reads TGTGCCAGCAGACCGGGACAGGGCTACGAGCAGTACTTC. It encodes CASRPGQGYEQYF. Based on the CDR3 plus reference TRBV28 and TRBJ2-7, the full variable domain is DVKVTQSSRYLVKRTGEKVFLECVQDMDHENMFWYRQDPGLGLRLIYFSYDVKMKEKGDIPEGYSVSREKKERFSLILESASTNQTSMYLCASRPGQGYEQYFGPGTRLTVT.

The J gene is TRBJ2-5, the V gene TRBV6-1; either TRBD1 or TRBD2 may fit D (6 bases each). V gave up 2 bases and J gave up 2 bases, with 18 bases separating them. Per the germline V gene, CDR1 is MNHNS and CDR2 is SASEGT. This CDR3 is built from 17 residues. CDR3 in amino acids: CASSEWGRGGKQETQYF. In nucleotides, the CDR3 is TGTGCCAGCAGTGAATGGGGGAGAGGGGGGAAGCAAGAGACCCAGTACTTC.

The J gene is TRBJ2-5, the V gene TRBV5-1, with a possible D match to TRBD1 (5 bases). The CDR3 consists of 14 residues. Germline loops: CDR1 SGHRS, CDR2 YFSETQ. The V gene lost 4 bases and the J gene lost 4 bases, with 14 bases spanning the gap. The CDR3 loop reads CASSPQGSGETQYF. CDR3 sequence (DNA): TGCGCCAGCAGCCCGCAGGGAAGTGGAGAGACCCAGTACTTC.

The sample holds many counts of this clonotype. The J gene is TRBJ1-6, the V gene TRBV5-1, with 9 bases that match TRBD1. This CDR3 has 14 residues. V shed 4 bases and J 9 bases; nucleotides not matched to a gene: 5. Germline assignment: CDR1 SGHRS and CDR2 YFSETQ. CDR3 region: CASSPETGGSPLHF. Written as DNA, the CDR3 is TGCGCCAGCAGCCCAGAGACAGGGGGTTCACCCCTCCACTTT.

This chain links TRBV10-3 with TRBJ2-1; 10 bases are a match to TRBD2. J was trimmed by 3 bases and V by 0 bases; bases with no gene match: 11. The CDR3 is made up of 19 amino acids. CDR1 ENHRY and CDR2 SYGVKD come from the germline V gene. The CDR3 DNA is TGTGCCATCAGTGAGTCGGGTAGCGGGAGGAGGTTGGGCTACAATGAGCAGTTCTTC. It translates to CAISESGSGRRLGYNEQFF.

This clonotype was recorded at least ten times. J is TRBJ1-1 and V is TRBV6-2 or TRBV6-3; tentative D call: TRBD1 (5 bases). Germline lookup yields CDR1 MNHEY and CDR2 SVGEGT. Trimming left V 2 bases short and J 1 base short, with 14 bases between. This CDR3 spans 16 amino acids. The DNA for the CDR3 is TGTGCCAGCAGTTACCTCCACAGGTGGGAGAACACTGAAGCTTTCTTT. This sequence encodes CASSYLHRWENTEAFF.

This clonotype showed up just a few times. J is TRBJ1-6 and V is TRBV3-1; D gene uncertain. Germline lookup yields CDR1 LGHDT and CDR2 YNNKEL (reference sequence). The CDR3 extends over 14 amino acids. V lost 4 bases and J lost 8, with 12 bases in between. The DNA of the CDR3 is TGTGCCAGCAGCCGCACAATTAGATATTCACCCCTCCACTTT. Protein: CASSRTIRYSPLHF.

This clonotype was recorded many times. The chain joins TRBV28 to TRBJ2-7, with 8 bases lining up with TRBD2. The germline gives CDR1 MDHEN, CDR2 SYDVKM. The CDR3 covers 13 residues. The junction had 5 bases not matched to a gene; V was cut back by 10 bases and J by 0 bases. The CDR3, as DNA: TGTGCCACGAAAAGCGGGAGCTCCTACGAGCAGTACTTC. Its protein product is CATKSGSSYEQYF. The full variable domain, in which reference TRBV28 and TRBJ2-7 provide the parts outside the CDR3, is DVKVTQSSRYLVKRTGEKVFLECVQDMDHENMFWYRQDPGLGLRLIYFSYDVKMKEKGDIPEGYSVSREKKERFSLILESASTNQTSMYLCATKSGSSYEQYFGPGTRLTVT.

In regard to this clonotype: Because it lacks the conserved phenylalanine or tryptophan at the end, this CDR3 is likely a read error. The chain has TRBV29-1 and TRBJ2-1; 16 bases fit TRBD2. This CDR3 contains 19 residues. With V trimmed by 0 bases and J by 8 bases, 13 bases remained unmatched. Per the germline V gene, CDR1 is SQVTM and CDR2 is ANQGSEA. In DNA form, the CDR3 reads TGCAGCGTTGAAGATCTGGGACTAGCGGGAGGGCCTATGGGGCATGAGCAGTTCCTC. It codes for CSVEDLGLAGGPMGHEQFL.

The chain employs TRBV14 and TRBJ1-2; no clear D. Germline V gives CDR1 SGHDN, CDR2 FVKESK. There are 15 residues in the CDR3. V dropped 1 base and J dropped 0 bases, with 9 bases sitting between them. CDR3 amino acids: CASSQGEKPNYGYTF. The CDR3 DNA sequence: TGTGCCAGCAGCCAAGGAGAGAAACCTAACTATGGCTACACCTTC.

This clonotype was counted many times. This chain connects TRBV3-1 to TRBJ2-1, with D possibly matching TRBD1 (5 bases). The CDR3 spans 13 residues. CDR1 is LGHDT and CDR2 is YNNKEL in the germline V gene (reference sequence). V was cut by 1 base and J by 11 bases, with 12 bases left in between. The CDR3 DNA reads TGTGCCAGCAGCCAAGGAGACCAGGGCAAGCAGTTCTTC. This encodes CASSQGDQGKQFF.

In this sample, this clonotype turned up a few times. This chain connects TRBV10-1 to TRBJ1-5; tentatively, D is TRBD1 (6 bases). Trimming removed 11 bases from V and 4 bases from J, with 18 bases in between. The CDR3 loop spans 14 amino acids. Per germline, CDR1 WNHNN and CDR2 SYGVQD (reference sequence). The chain's CDR3 is CAGRIQGNNQPQHF. CDR3 nucleotides: TGCGCCGGACGAATACAGGGCAATAATCAGCCCCAGCATTTT.